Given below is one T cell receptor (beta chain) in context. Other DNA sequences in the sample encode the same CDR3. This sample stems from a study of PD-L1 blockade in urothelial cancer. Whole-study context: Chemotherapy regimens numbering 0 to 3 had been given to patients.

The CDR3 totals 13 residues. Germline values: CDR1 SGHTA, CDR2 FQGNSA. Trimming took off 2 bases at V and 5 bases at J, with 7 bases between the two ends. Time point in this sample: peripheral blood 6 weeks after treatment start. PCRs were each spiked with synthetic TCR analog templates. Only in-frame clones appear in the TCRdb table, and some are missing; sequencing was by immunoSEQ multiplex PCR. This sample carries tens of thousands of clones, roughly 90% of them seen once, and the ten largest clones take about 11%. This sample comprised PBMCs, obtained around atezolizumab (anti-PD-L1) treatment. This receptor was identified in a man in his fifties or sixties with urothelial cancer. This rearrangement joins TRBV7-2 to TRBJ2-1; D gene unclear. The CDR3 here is CASSLLRDNEQFF. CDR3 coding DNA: TGTGCCAGCAGCTTACTTCGGGACAATGAGCAGTTCTTC.